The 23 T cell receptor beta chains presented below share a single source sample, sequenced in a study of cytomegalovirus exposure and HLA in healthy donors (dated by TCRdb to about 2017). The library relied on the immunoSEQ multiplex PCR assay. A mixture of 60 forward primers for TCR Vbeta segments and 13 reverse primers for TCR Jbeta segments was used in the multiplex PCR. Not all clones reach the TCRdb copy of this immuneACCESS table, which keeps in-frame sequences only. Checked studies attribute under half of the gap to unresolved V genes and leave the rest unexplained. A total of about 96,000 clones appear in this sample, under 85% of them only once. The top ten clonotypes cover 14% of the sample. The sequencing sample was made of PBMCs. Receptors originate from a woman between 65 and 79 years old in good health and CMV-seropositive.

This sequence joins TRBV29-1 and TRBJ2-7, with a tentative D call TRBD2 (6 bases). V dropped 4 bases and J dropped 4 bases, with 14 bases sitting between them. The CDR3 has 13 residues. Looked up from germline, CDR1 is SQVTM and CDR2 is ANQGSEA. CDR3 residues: CSVVGGREYEQYF. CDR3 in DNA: TGCAGCGTTGTCGGGGGACGGGAGTACGAGCAGTACTTC.

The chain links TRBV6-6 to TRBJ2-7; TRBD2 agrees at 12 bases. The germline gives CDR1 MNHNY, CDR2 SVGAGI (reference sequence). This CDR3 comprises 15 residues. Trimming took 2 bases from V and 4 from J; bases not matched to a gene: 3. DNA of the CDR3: TGTGCCAGCAGTTACCCGACTAGCGGGAGTTACGAGCAGTACTTC. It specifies CASSYPTSGSYEQYF.

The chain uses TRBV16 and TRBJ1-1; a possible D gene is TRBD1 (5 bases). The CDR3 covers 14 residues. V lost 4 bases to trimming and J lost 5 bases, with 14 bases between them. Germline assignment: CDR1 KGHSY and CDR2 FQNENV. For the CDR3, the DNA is TGTGCCAGCAGCCCGATGGAGGGGCGGACTGAAGCTTTCTTT. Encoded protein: CASSPMEGRTEAFF. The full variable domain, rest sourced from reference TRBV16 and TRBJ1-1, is GEEVAQTPKHLVRGEGQKAKLYCAPIKGHSYVFWYQQVLKNEFKFLISFQNENVFDETGMPKERFSAKCLPNSPCSLEIQATKLEDSAVYFCASSPMEGRTEAFFGQGTRLTVV.

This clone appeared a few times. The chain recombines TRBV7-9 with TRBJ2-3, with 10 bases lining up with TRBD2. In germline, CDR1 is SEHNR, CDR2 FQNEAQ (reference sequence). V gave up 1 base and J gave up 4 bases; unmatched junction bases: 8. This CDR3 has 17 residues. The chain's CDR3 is CASSLGDLAGVADTQYF. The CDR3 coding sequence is TGTGCCAGCAGCTTAGGAGATCTAGCGGGAGTGGCAGATACGCAGTATTTT.

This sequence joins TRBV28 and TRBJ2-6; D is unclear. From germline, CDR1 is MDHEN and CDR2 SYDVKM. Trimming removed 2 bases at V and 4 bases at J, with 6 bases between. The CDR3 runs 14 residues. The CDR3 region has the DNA TGTGCCAGCAGTTTAGGGCGAGGGGCCAACGTCCTGACTTTC. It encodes CASSLGRGANVLTF.

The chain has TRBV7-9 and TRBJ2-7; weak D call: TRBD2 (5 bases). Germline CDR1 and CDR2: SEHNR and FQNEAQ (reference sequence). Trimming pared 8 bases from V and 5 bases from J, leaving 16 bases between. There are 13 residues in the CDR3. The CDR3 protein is CASSLAQVNEQYF. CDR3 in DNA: TGTGCCAGCTCCTTAGCGCAGGTCAACGAGCAGTACTTC.

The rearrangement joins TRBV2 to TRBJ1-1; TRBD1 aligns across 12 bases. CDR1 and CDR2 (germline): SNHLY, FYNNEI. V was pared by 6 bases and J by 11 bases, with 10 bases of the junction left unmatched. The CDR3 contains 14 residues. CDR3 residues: CASRKQGQGAVAFF. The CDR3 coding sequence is TGTGCCAGCAGGAAGCAGGGACAGGGGGCTGTCGCTTTCTTT.

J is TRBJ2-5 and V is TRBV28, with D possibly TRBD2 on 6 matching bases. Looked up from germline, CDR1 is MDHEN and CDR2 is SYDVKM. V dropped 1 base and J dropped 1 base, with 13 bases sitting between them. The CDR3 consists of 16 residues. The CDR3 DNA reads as TGTGCCAGCAGTTTATCCGGGAGCGGCTTCCAAGAGACCCAGTACTTC. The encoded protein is CASSLSGSGFQETQYF.

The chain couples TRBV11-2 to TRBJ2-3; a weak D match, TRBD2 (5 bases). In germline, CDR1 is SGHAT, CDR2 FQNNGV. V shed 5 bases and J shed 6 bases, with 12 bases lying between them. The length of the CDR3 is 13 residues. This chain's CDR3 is CASSTDLADTQYF. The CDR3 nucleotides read TGTGCCAGCAGCACGGACTTAGCCGATACGCAGTATTTT. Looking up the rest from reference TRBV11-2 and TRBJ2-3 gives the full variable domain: EAGVAQSPRYKIIEKRQSVAFWCNPISGHATLYWYQQILGQGPKLLIQFQNNGVVDDSQLPKDRFSAERLKGVDSTLKIQPAKLEDSAVYLCASSTDLADTQYFGPGTRLTVL.

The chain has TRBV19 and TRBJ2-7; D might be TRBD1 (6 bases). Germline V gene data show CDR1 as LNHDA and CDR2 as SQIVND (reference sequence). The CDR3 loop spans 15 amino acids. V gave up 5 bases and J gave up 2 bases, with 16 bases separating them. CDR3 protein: CASSPRDMGPYEQYF. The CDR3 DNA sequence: TGTGCCAGTAGTCCCCGGGACATGGGGCCCTACGAGCAGTACTTC.

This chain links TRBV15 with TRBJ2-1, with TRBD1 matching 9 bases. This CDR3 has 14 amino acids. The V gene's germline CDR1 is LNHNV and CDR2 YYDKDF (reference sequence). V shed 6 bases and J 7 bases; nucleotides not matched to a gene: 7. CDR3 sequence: CATSTGTGRNEQFF. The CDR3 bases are TGTGCCACCAGTACAGGGACAGGGCGAAATGAGCAGTTCTTC.

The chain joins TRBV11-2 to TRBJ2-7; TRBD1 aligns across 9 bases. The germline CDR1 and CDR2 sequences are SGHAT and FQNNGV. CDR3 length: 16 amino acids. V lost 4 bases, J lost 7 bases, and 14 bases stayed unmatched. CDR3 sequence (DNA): TGTGCCAGCAGCTCCCTCCCAGGGACAGGGCCACGAGAGCAGTACTTC. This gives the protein CASSSLPGTGPREQYF.

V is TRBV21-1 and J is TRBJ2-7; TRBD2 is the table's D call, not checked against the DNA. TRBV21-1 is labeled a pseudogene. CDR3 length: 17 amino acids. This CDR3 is CASSPCGREVSSYEQYF. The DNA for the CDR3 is TGTGCCAGCAGCCCCTGTGGGCGGGAGGTGTCCTCCTACGAGCAGTACTTC.

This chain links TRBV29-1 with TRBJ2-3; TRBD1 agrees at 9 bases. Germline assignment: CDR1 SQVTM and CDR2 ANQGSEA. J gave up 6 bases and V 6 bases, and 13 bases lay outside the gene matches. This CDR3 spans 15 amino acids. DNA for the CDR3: TGCAGCGTAGACGAAACAGGGGGCGGTCGTGATACGCAGTATTTT. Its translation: CSVDETGGGRDTQYF.

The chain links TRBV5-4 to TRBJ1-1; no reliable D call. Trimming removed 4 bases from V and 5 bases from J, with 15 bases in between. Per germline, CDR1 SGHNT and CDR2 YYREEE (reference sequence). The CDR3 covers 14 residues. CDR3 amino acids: CASSQDGGGTEAFF. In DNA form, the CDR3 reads TGTGCCAGCAGCCAAGATGGAGGAGGGACTGAAGCTTTCTTT.

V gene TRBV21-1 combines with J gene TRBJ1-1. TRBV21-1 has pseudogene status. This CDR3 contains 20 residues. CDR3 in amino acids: CASQDSALRRVDPTDTEAFF. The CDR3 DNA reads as TGTGCCAGCCAGGACTCGGCCCTCCGGCGAGTCGACCCGACGGATACTGAAGCTTTCTTT.

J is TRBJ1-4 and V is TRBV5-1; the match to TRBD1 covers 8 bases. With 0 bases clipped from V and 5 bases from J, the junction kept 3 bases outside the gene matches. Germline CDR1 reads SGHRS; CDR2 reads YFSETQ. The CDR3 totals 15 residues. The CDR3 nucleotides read TGCGCCAGCAGCTTGGGGACAGGGCGAAATGAAAAACTGTTTTTT. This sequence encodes CASSLGTGRNEKLFF.

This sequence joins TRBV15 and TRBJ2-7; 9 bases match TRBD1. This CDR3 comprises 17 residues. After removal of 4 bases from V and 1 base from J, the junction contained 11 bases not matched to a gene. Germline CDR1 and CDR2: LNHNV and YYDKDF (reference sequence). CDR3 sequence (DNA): TGTGCCACCAGCACCAAGGTGTCGGGACAGGGTTCCTACGAGCAGTACTTC. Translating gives CATSTKVSGQGSYEQYF.

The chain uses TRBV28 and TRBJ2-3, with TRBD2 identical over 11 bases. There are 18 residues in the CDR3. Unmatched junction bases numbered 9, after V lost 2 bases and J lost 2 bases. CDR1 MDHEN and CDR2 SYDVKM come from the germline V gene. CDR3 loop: CASSLGGASGRSTDTQYF. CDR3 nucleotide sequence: TGTGCCAGCAGTTTAGGGGGAGCTAGCGGGAGGTCCACAGATACGCAGTATTTT.

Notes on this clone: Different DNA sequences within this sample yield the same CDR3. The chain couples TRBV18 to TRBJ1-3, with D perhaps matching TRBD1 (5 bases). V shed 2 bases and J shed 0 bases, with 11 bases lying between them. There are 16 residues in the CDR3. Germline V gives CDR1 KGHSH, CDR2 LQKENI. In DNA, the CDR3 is TGTGCCAGCTCACCAGTCGACAGCTCCTCTGGAAACACCATATATTTT. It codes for CASSPVDSSSGNTIYF. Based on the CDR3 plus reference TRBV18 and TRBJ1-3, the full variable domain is NAGVMQNPRHLVRRRGQEARLRCSPMKGHSHVYWYRQLPEEGLKFMVYLQKENIIDESGMPKERFSAEFPKEGPSILRIQQVVRGDSAAYFCASSPVDSSSGNTIYFGEGSWLTVV.

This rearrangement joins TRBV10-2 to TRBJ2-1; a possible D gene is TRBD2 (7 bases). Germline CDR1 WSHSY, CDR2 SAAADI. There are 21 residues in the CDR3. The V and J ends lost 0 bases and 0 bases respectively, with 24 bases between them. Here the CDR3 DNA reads TGCGCCAGCAGTGAGTCCTTAGGCGGGGGCGTAATGGTGAGCTCCTACAATGAGCAGTTCTTC. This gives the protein CASSESLGGGVMVSSYNEQFF.

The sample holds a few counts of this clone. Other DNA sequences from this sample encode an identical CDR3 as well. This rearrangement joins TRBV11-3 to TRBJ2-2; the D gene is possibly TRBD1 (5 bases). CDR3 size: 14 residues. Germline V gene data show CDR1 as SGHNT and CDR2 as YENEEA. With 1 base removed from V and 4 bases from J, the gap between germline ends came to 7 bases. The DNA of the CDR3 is TGTGCCAGCAGCTTAGGGCAGGGCACCGGGGAGCTGTTTTTT. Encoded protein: CASSLGQGTGELFF. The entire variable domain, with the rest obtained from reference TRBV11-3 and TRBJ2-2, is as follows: EAGVVQSPRYKIIEKKQPVAFWCNPISGHNTLYWYLQNLGQGPELLIRYENEEAVDDSQLPKDRFSAERLKGVDSTLKIQPAELGDSAVYLCASSLGQGTGELFFGEGSRLTVL.

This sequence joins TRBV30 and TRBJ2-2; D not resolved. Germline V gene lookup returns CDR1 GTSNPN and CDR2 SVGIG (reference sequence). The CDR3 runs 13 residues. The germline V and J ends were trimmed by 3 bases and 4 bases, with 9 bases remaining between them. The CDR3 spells CAWRGTGTGELFF. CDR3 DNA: TGTGCCTGGAGGGGTACGGGCACCGGGGAGCTGTTTTTT.